This TCR beta chain was retrieved from a study of cytomegalovirus exposure and HLA in healthy donors (dated by TCRdb to the late 2010s). Notes on the research overall: An earlier analysis of roughly 630 of the donors reported roughly 270 Gb of sequence data and roughly 110 million unique TCR beta sequences from about 200 million T cells. An early release that covered about 600 HLA-typed donors contained about 290 gigabases of sequencing data and some 87 million unique TCR sequences. The genetic ancestry cluster associated with self-reported Caucasian donors included approximately 85% of the roughly 390 genotyped donors. The study aimed to test whether signatures of past pathogen exposure could be identified by cataloging public T cell receptors. The T cell repertoires of about 700 subjects were profiled by immunosequencing and related to cytomegalovirus serostatus. In addition to the first cohort of 666 subjects, a separate validation cohort of 120 different subjects was used. The study combined high-throughput TCR immunosequencing, statistical association of individual TCRs with disease status, and machine learning to predict cytomegalovirus infection status. A later analysis re-examined previously published TCR beta repertoires from roughly 650 donors and added high-resolution HLA genotyping to investigate patterns of TCR occurrence. The later analysis used no new phenotypic data to find candidate immune exposures, relying instead on TCR beta sequences and their occurrence across donors. In an earlier analysis of about 590 of the donors, high-throughput TCR beta sequencing was used to judge whether each TCR beta V gene segment behaved as functional or pseudogenic. Donor age, sex, ethnicity and CMV serostatus were collected together with the repertoire data. A later genetic analysis used genome-wide SNP genotypes for about 65% of the roughly 670 donors, treating that subset as a discovery cohort. Every repertoire in the discovery cohort had been generated on one and the same sequencing platform. Both class I and class II loci were covered by HLA typing, at four-digit resolution. The number of donors typed differed by locus, with 629-630 for A, B, C, DRB1 and DQB1, around 560 for DQA1, 606 for DPA1, and some 440 for DPB1. Four to six DR-DQ haplotypes were handled as single units for association and clustering, since linkage in the cohort was strong. Across 300 to 500 genotyped donors of the cohort, an average of about 240,000 unique TCR beta nucleotide sequences per donor were sequenced, and roughly 18% of those sequences were non-productive.

Libraries were constructed by the immunoSEQ multiplex PCR assay. A mixture of 60 forward primers for TCR Vbeta segments and 13 reverse primers for TCR Jbeta segments was used in the multiplex PCR. The CDR3 region of rearranged TCR beta genes was amplified from genomic DNA with a multiplex PCR assay. The amplified TCR beta libraries were sequenced on the Illumina HiSeq System as 87-base-pair reads. Turning to the authors' computational methods: Across the 500 to 850 repertoires, a later analysis counted tens of millions of unique TCR beta chains, 9 million to 14 million of which were shared by at least two donors. A nearest-neighbor algorithm error-corrected the raw reads and collapsed the reads into unique sequences, merging closely related sequences to remove PCR and sequencing errors. CDR3 sequences were aligned to IMGT reference sequences to assign V, D and J gene segments. For a sequence to be retained, at least a six-nucleotide match to both a V gene segment and a J gene segment was required. Rearrangements were classified as productive when the CDR3 lacked stop codons and remained in frame with V and J, and all other rearrangements were classified as non-productive. CDR3 was defined according to IMGT convention as the region running from the second conserved V-encoded cysteine to the conserved J-encoded phenylalanine. In an earlier analysis of some 550 of the donors, sequences lacking an unambiguous match to a single V gene segment were excluded. An earlier analysis of 587 of the donors classified V segments as functional when productive rearrangements were above 56.7% and as segregating when the standard deviation between donors was above 5%. A statistical classification framework was built for diagnosing cytomegalovirus status from the catalog of TCR beta chain sequences. In a later analysis, TCR nucleotide sequences were compared against IMGT/GENE-DB human TR gene sequences so that V and J genes could be assigned. In a later analysis, CDR3 sequences and most-parsimonious VDJ recombination scenarios were assigned using the TCRdist pipeline. In a later analysis, each TCR beta chain was defined by its CDR3 amino acid sequence together with its V-gene family, and reads lacking a unique V-gene family were excluded. A later analysis removed roughly 590 highly shared, low-generation-probability nucleotide sequences to deal with suspected cross-contamination and a sequencing artifact. In a later analysis, a clonal expansion index was calculated for each public chain from normalized within-repertoire ranks of inferred template counts. In a later analysis, generation probabilities were computed using a VDJ recombination model fitted to out-of-frame rearrangements, and the results were checked against IGoR. In a later analysis, hypergeometric tests were used to score TCR-TCR, TCR-HLA and TCR-CMV co-occurrence, with a repertoire-size bias correction applied to TCR pairs. To estimate false discovery rates, a later analysis permuted the HLA or CMV assignments 20 times. In a later analysis, co-occurring TCRs were grouped using DBSCAN, with TCRdist sequence similarity added in when clustering inside HLA-allele-positive subsets. For co-occurrence clustering, repertoires with fewer than 30,000 or more than 120,000 public chains were excluded, along with a handful of repertoires with anomalous nucleotide sharing. This is the immuneACCESS table as TCRdb keeps it, with only in-frame sequences that have V and J called. A part of the clones is gone; compared with another copy, unresolved V genes explain less than half, and the rest is unexplained. The D gene and trimming were derived from the DNA, and the V and J assignments and clone size from that table. The sample has around 150,000 clones on record, approximately 80% of them singletons. The top ten clones comprise 1.5% of the sample.

On the study overall, not on this receptor specifically: The cohort was sequenced for TCR beta chains only, and without alpha or paired-chain data the features that could be detected were limited. According to the authors, the approach could potentially be generalized to other disease states and immunological phenotypes. According to a later genetic analysis, donors in an Asian-associated ancestry cluster had fewer N-insertions in productive TCRs than the approximately 690-donor mean. In a later analysis, TCR association rates were found to vary across HLA loci, with the most associated TCRs seen for DRB1 alleles and the fewest for HLA-C alleles. According to a later analysis, most CMV-associated TCR beta chains appeared to be HLA-restricted, and the HLA associations seemed to be driven largely by CMV exposure. Correlated functional status among segregating V segments might reflect linkage disequilibrium, but an unknown experimental factor could not be ruled out. Compared with equally common non-associated chains, HLA-associated TCR beta chains in a later analysis were more clonally expanded and had lower generation probabilities. At a false discovery rate of 0.05, a later analysis linked 15,000 to 20,000 TCR beta sequences to specific HLA alleles. Strong co-occurrence of HLA alleles, especially DR and DQ, made assigning TCR associations to individual alleles difficult. The study gave a list of under 200 TCR beta chains associated with cytomegalovirus. A cluster of highly shared sequence variants was judged likely to be a technical artifact of the sequencing pipeline. A later genetic analysis associated a missense DCLRE1C variant with V-gene and J-gene trimming of TCR beta chains, and an independent cohort replicated the association. Several of the top co-occurrence clusters appeared to be linked to parvovirus B19, influenza, CMV and Epstein-Barr virus, according to a later analysis. For the cohort, immune exposure information was limited to CMV serostatus. Cytomegalovirus status was reported to be diagnosed by the classifier with high specificity and sensitivity in both the original and validation cohorts. Three of the identified cytomegalovirus-associated TCR beta chains were confirmed in vitro to be specific for cytomegalovirus antigens. Because HLA typing was unavailable for some donors at each locus, only the typed subset was used in association tests. Most TCR sequences were seen in very few donors, while some public TCRs were found in many individuals. Because the 87-base-pair reads could not distinguish some IMGT-functional V segments, including TRBV6-2 and TRBV6-3, those segments were excluded. A further reported finding was that TCR beta sequences accurately predicted the HLA-A and HLA-B alleles for most subjects in the first cohort. In an earlier analysis of some 500 of the donors, most TCR beta V segments appeared in productive rearrangements about 87% or about 30% of the time, broadly matching IMGT annotations. The earlier analysis of about 600 of the donors excluded some 15 rarely observed V segments, including chromosome 9 orphons, because counts were too low. Presence/absence analyses assumed roughly uniform sequencing depth across donors, an assumption that may not hold.

On this clone itself: This clone's antigen is unknown. There are no base qualities to consult, and no much larger clone falls within one base.

From the germline V gene, CDR1 is MNHNS and CDR2 is SASEGT. V gives up 7 bases and J gives up 6 bases, and the segment between their germline ends measures 21 bases. CDR3 length: 15 amino acids, cysteine to phenylalanine. Kept here is only the CDR3 DNA, which spans 45 bases and is read in frame from base 1. The cohort comprised under 700 healthy bone marrow donors. Cohort members were all nominally healthy when sampled, although unrecorded immune exposures were likely present. The donor was CMV seronegative and was included in the group of a few hundred seronegative cohort members. A peripheral blood sample was collected from each donor, and TCR beta sequencing was performed on peripheral blood mononuclear cells. Genomic DNA extraction from the blood cell samples was performed with the Qiagen DNeasy Blood Extraction Kit.

This TCR was sampled from a young woman in good health and CMV-seronegative. Sample: PBMCs. The receptor chain draws on TRBV6-1 and TRBJ1-2; no confident D gene assignment can be made. The CDR3 corresponds to CASTTIDTQHNGYTF. In nucleotide form, the sequence is TGTGCCAGCACCACCATCGACACCCAACACAATGGCTACACCTTC.